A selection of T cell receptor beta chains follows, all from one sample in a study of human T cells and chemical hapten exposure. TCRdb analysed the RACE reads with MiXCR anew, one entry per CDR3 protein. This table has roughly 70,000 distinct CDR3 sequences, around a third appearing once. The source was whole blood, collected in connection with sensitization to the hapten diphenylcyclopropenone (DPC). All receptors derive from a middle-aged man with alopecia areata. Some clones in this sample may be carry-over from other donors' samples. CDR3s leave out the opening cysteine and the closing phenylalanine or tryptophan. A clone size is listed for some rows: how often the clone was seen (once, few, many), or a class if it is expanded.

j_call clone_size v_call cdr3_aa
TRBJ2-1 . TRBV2 ASSGGMYNEQF
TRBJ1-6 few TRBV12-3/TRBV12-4 ASSLRPPGQGDSPLH
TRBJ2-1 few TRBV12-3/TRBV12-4 ASSFVTLSSYNEQF
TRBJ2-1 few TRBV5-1 ASSLEGRAVGNEQF
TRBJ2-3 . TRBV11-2 ASSFLAGLTDTQY
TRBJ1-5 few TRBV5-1 ASSLDWVNQPQH
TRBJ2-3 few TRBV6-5 ASSYEGLSGVTDTQY
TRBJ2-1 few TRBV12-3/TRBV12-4 ASRTRDRGLNEQF
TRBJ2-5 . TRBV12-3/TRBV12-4 ASSRSGVQETQY
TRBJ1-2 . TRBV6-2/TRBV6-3 ASSTVSYGYT
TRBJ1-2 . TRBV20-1 SALAGERDGYT
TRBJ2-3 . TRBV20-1 SAQQGIADTQY
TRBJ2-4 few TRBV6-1 ASSAGGLIEGIQY
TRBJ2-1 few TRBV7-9 ASSQEVSYNEQF
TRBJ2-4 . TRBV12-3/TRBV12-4 ASSLRGARGNIQY
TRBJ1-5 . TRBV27 ASSLRGTDSNQPQH
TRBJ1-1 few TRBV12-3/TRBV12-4 ASSFSQRAF
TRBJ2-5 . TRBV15 ATSRDKSGETQY
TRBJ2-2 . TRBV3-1 ASSQDPNTGELF
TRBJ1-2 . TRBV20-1 SALDRGYGYT
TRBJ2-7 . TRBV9 ASSVASSGGEQY
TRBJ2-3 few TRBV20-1 SYTSERTDTQY
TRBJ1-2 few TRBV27 ASSPRTGFDGYT
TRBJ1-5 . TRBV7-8 ASSLGHVNQPQH
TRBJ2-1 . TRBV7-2 ASSGGLAVSNEQF
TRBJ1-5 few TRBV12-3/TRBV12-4 ASSPGERVQPQH
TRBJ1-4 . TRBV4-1 ASSQDGGATNEKLF
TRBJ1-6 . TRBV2 ASSERRLMTPLH
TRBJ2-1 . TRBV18 ASSPRTSGGYNEQF
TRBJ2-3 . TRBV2 ASSGERGVSDTQY
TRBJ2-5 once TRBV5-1 ASSLSTLSETQY
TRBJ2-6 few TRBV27 ASSPRSSGANVLT
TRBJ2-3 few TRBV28 ASSPTGVYTDTQY
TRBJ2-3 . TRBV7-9 ASSSGSGRKDTQY
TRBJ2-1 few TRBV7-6 ASSLASLAGGGYNEQF
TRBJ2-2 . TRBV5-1 ASSVGQRNTGELF
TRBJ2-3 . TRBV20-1 SAQARTGVSTDTQY
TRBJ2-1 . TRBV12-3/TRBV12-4 ASNPSGTWDEQF
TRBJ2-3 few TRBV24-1 ATSDSGTDTQY
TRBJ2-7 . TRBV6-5 ASSYSSGSYEQY
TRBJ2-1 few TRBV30 AWSVGRGPYNEQF
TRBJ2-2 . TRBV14 ASSHLTATNTGELF